This record looks at one T cell receptor beta chain sequence and its context. Its matching antigen is unknown. The sample is drawn from a study of shared clonotypes between healthy human individuals. Study results and limitations: Despite large depth, rarefaction showed incomplete sorted-subset sequencing. Read depth was anticipated to influence clonotype sharing among donors.

Per germline, CDR1 SNHLY and CDR2 FYNNEI. The V end lost 6 bases, the J end lost 7 bases, and 15 bases lay between the germline ends. CDR3 length equals 13 residues. In the CD4+ fraction, cells were divided into CD45RA+ naive and CD45RA-negative memory subsets. Assay used: immunoSEQ multiplex PCR; TCRdb lists only in-frame clones, some missing. The sample has 1,400,000 or so clones; 98% are singletons. Source material: naive CD4+ T cells sorted from blood. Subset given: CD45RA+ positively selected. The source of this sequence is a man under 40 in good health. The chain couples TRBV2 to TRBJ2-5; the D gene is possibly TRBD2 (5 bases). The CDR3 coding sequence is TGTGCCAGCAGCTCAAAAACCGGAGGGACCCAGTACTTC. Its translation is CASSSKTGGTQYF. Full variable domain (outside the CDR3, taken from reference TRBV2 and TRBJ2-5): EPEVTQTPSHQVTQMGQEVILRCVPISNHLYFYWYRQILGQKVEFLVSFYNNEISEKSEIFDDQFSVERPDGSNFTLKIRSTKLEDSAMYFCASSSKTGGTQYFGPGTRLLVL.